A single sample is the source of the 12 T cell receptor beta chains below, sequenced in a study of CD8+ T cells in alopecia areata. Treatment: oral pan-JAK inhibitor, 5-10 mg twice daily. Sequencing relied on a cDNA template that was reverse transcribed from extracted RNA. Profiled with immunoSEQ multiplex PCR; TCRdb holds only in-frame clones, not every one. This sample carries around 70,000 clones, over 25% of them seen once, and the ten largest clones take 15%. This material consisted of CD8+ T cells sorted from blood, taken at week 4, from a patient treated with tofacitinib. These receptors were collected from a human donor with alopecia areata.

This clone has at least ten counts. The chain uses TRBV12-5 and TRBJ1-5; 8 bases map to TRBD1. This CDR3 has 15 amino acids. The V gene's germline CDR1 is LGHNT and CDR2 FRNRAP. Trimming removed 2 bases from V and 7 bases from J; junction bases left unmatched: 7. The CDR3 protein is CASGLNRGKGQPQHF. The CDR3 coding sequence is TGTGCTAGTGGTTTGAACAGGGGGAAAGGCCAGCCCCAGCATTTT.

The chain couples TRBV7-9 to TRBJ2-1, with no clear D. This CDR3 comprises 12 residues. Trimming stripped 5 bases from V and 8 bases from J, with 10 bases between. Germline V gene data show CDR1 as SEHNR and CDR2 as FQNEAQ (reference sequence). DNA for the CDR3: TGTGCCAGCAGCCCACGAGGCGATGAGCAGTTCTTC. Translation gives CASSPRGDEQFF.

The chain joins TRBV5-1 to TRBJ2-1; 11 nucleotides line up with TRBD2. CDR1 is SGHRS, CDR2 YFSETQ, per germline. With V trimmed by 0 bases and J by 10 bases, 9 bases remained unmatched. This CDR3 is built from 16 residues. The CDR3 region is CASSLDSGRDQQEQFF. CDR3 coding DNA: TGCGCCAGCAGCTTGGATAGCGGGAGGGATCAGCAGGAGCAGTTCTTC.

Only a few counts were recorded for this clone. This chain links TRBV27 with TRBJ2-5, with D unclear. The CDR3 has 15 residues. Germline V gene data show CDR1 as MNHEY and CDR2 as SMNVEV (reference sequence). Trimming took off 3 bases at V and 1 base at J, with 12 bases between the two ends. The CDR3 nucleotides read TGTGCCAGCAGTTTGGGCTTCGAAGCCCAAGAGACCCAGTACTTC. This translates into CASSLGFEAQETQYF.

The genes are TRBV6-5 and TRBJ1-1; D gene uncertain. The CDR3 is 12 amino acids. The ends were cut back, 3 bases at V and 5 bases at J, with 7 bases in the middle. The germline CDR1 and CDR2 sequences are MNHEY and SVGAGI. The CDR3, as DNA: TGTGCCAGCAGTTATAGGTTAACTGAAGCTTTCTTT. Translated: CASSYRLTEAFF.

This chain connects TRBV7-2 to TRBJ1-1; D uncertain. There are 13 residues in the CDR3. Per germline, CDR1 SGHTA and CDR2 FQGNSA. With 7 bases removed from V and 5 bases from J, the gap between germline ends came to 14 bases. CDR3 sequence: CASTSGGVTEAFF. The CDR3 nucleotides are TGTGCCAGCACCTCGGGTGGTGTTACTGAAGCTTTCTTT.

The V and J genes are TRBV5-4 and TRBJ2-7, with D perhaps matching TRBD1 or TRBD2 (5 bases each). V was cut by 4 bases and J by 2 bases, with 16 bases left in between. This CDR3 has 15 amino acids. The germline gives CDR1 SGHNT, CDR2 YYREEE (reference sequence). CDR3 in DNA: TGTGCCAGCAGCAGGGATACAGAGGGGCCCTACGAGCAGTACTTC. This encodes CASSRDTEGPYEQYF.

V and J are TRBV9 and TRBJ2-1; no clear D gene. Germline loops: CDR1 SGDLS, CDR2 YYNGEE. Between the trimmed V and J ends, which lost 6 bases and 9 bases, there was a span of 19 bases. This CDR3 spans 14 amino acids. CDR3 in amino acids: CASTSDSVVVEQFF. The CDR3 DNA follows: TGTGCCAGCACCTCAGACTCCGTTGTGGTTGAGCAGTTCTTC.

The chain combines TRBV6-1 with TRBJ2-7; D gene ambiguous. The ends were cut back, 3 bases at V and 3 bases at J, with 12 bases in the middle. Germline V gene sequence: CDR1 MNHNS, CDR2 SASEGT. The CDR3 spans 14 residues. CDR3 bases: TGTGCCAGCAGTGATAATGTAGGATACTACGAGCAGTACTTC. Residues: CASSDNVGYYEQYF.

This chain links TRBV25-1 with TRBJ1-2; 7 nucleotides match TRBD1. Per the germline V gene, CDR1 is MGHDK and CDR2 is SYGVNS. The V segment lost 6 bases and the J segment 0 bases; nucleotides outside the gene matches: 4. This CDR3 comprises 14 residues. The CDR3 nucleotides are TGTGCCAGCAGCTGGACAGGTTCTAACTATGGCTACACCTTC. Translating it yields CASSWTGSNYGYTF.

The gene calls are TRBV29-1 and TRBJ1-2; unclear D gene. In germline, CDR1 is SQVTM, CDR2 ANQGSEA. This CDR3 contains 11 residues. Trimming shortened V by 4 bases and J by 7 bases, and 10 bases separated the two germline ends. CDR3 coding DNA: TGCAGCGTTGTAATTGGGCCTGGCTACACCTTC. As protein: CSVVIGPGYTF.

The gene calls are TRBV15 and TRBJ2-5; D may be TRBD2 (6 bases). The CDR3 sequence is 15 residues long. V gave up 3 bases and J gave up 7 bases, with 18 bases separating them. Germline V gene data show CDR1 as LNHNV and CDR2 as YYDKDF (reference sequence). The CDR3 bases are TGTGCCACCAGCAGCAAGGAGGGAGGTTATGGGACCCAGTACTTC. It yields the protein CATSSKEGGYGTQYF.